These T cell receptor beta chains were read from a single sample in a study of a mutant IDH1 vaccine in newly diagnosed glioma. Data came from immunoSEQ multiplex PCR; TCRdb stores just in-frame clones and leaves some out. The sample lists around 33,000 clones, more than 70% seen once, with approximately 9% in the top ten. The specimen comprised peripheral blood mononuclear cells (PBMCs), sampled from a glioma patient treated with radiotherapy, temozolomide or both. Every receptor here comes from a man in his fifties with glioma. Some clones in this sample may be carry-over from other donors' samples. CDR3s include the opening cysteine and the closing phenylalanine or tryptophan. A D gene is named only where the DNA matches it firmly. Size is stated for part of the rows, as once, few or many counts, or as a class when the clone is expanded.

TRBJ1-3	.	.	TRBV19	CASSKWGTNSGNTIYF	TGTGCCAGTAGTAAGTGGGGCACCAACTCTGGAAACACCATATATTTT
TRBJ2-1	TRBD1	.	TRBV29-1	CSVMRGTGVNEQFF	TGCAGCGTTATGAGAGGGACAGGGGTAAATGAGCAGTTCTTC
TRBJ2-1	.	.	TRBV5-1	CASSTGGQSGPNEQFF	TGCGCCAGCAGCACTGGGGGTCAATCGGGGCCTAATGAGCAGTTCTTC
TRBJ2-7	.	.	TRBV10-3	CAIRSVGVEQYF	TGTGCCATCAGGTCGGTAGGGGTCGAGCAGTACTTC
TRBJ2-5	.	.	TRBV27	CASSLNRDVGKTQYF	TGTGCCAGCAGTTTAAACAGGGACGTTGGGAAGACCCAGTACTTC
TRBJ1-1	.	.	TRBV4-1	CASSQGEENTEAFF	TGCGCCAGCAGCCAAGGGGAAGAGAACACTGAAGCTTTCTTT
TRBJ2-2	.	few	TRBV30	CAWTMSTGELFF	TGTGCCTGGACGATGAGCACCGGGGAGCTGTTTTTT
TRBJ2-7	TRBD2	once	TRBV7-2	CASSRTSGSPGAYEQYF	TGTGCCAGCAGCCGGACTAGCGGGAGCCCCGGGGCCTACGAGCAGTACTTC
TRBJ2-2	.	.	TRBV19	CASLSLRGGAGELFF	TGTGCCAGTTTAAGCTTGAGGGGAGGAGCCGGGGAGCTGTTTTTT
TRBJ2-3	TRBD1	.	TRBV10-3	CAISESNRGDTQYF	TGTGCCATCAGTGAGTCGAACAGGGGAGATACGCAGTATTTT
TRBJ2-2	.	.	TRBV7-8	CASSLLGMNTGELFF	TGTGCCAGCAGCTTATTAGGGATGAACACCGGGGAGCTGTTTTTT
TRBJ1-3	.	.	TRBV2	CASSEGRHPGNTIYF	TGTGCCAGCAGTGAAGGCAGGCACCCGGGAAACACCATATATTTT
TRBJ1-1	.	few	TRBV5-6	CASSLGLEGLGTEAFF	TGTGCCAGCAGCTTGGGTCTGGAAGGGTTGGGGACTGAAGCTTTCTTT
TRBJ1-1	.	few	TRBV4-3	CASSQVANTEAFF	TGCGCCAGCAGCCAAGTCGCGAACACTGAAGCTTTCTTT
TRBJ2-2	TRBD1	few	TRBV4-1	CASSRAGTGGTGELFF	TGCGCCAGCAGCAGAGCCGGGACAGGGGGAACCGGGGAGCTGTTTTTT
TRBJ2-5	.	.	TRBV7-8	CASSLDWGGQETQYF	TGTGCCAGCAGCTTGGACTGGGGAGGCCAAGAGACCCAGTACTTC
TRBJ1-2	.	.	TRBV15	CATSREGGGPSEGYTF	TGTGCCACCAGCAGAGAGGGTGGGGGTCCCAGTGAAGGCTACACCTTC
TRBJ1-4	TRBD1	.	TRBV5-6	CASSSRQGGVEKLFF	TGTGCCAGCAGCTCGCGACAGGGGGGTGTTGAAAAACTGTTTTTT
TRBJ2-7	.	.	TRBV7-6	CASSPDLSRGGEQYF	TGTGCCAGCAGCCCCGACCTTAGCAGGGGTGGCGAGCAGTACTTC
TRBJ2-7	TRBD2	.	TRBV11-2	CASSPTSGSSYEQYF	TGTGCCAGCAGCCCGACTAGCGGGAGCTCCTACGAGCAGTACTTC
TRBJ2-3	.	.	TRBV2	CASSAGTHADTQYF	TGTGCCAGCAGTGCAGGGACCCATGCAGATACGCAGTATTTT
TRBJ1-2	TRBD1	.	TRBV5-1	CASSEGTGGYGYTF	TGCGCCAGCAGCGAGGGGACAGGGGGCTATGGCTACACCTTC
TRBJ2-3	.	.	TRBV1	CTSSRDSCTQYF	TGCACCAGCAGCCGGGACTCTTGTACGCAGTATTTT
TRBJ1-5	.	few	TRBV6-6	CASTYRGVTHF	TGTGCCAGCACCTACCGGGGGGTAACTCATTTT
TRBJ2-7	.	.	TRBV11-2	CASSLISEQYF	TGTGCCAGCAGCTTAATCTCCGAGCAGTACTTC
TRBJ2-7	TRBD2	.	TRBV7-9	CASSSGLAEHYEQYF	TGTGCCAGCAGCTCGGGACTAGCGGAGCACTACGAGCAGTACTTC
TRBJ2-3	TRBD2	.	TRBV7-8	CASSLMGPGLVGDTQYF	TGTGCCAGCAGCTTAATGGGGCCGGGACTAGTTGGAGATACGCAGTATTTT
TRBJ1-5	.	.	TRBV6-1	CASSVGRNNQPQHF	TGTGCCAGCAGTGTAGGGAGGAACAATCAGCCCCAGCATTTT
TRBJ1-3	.	.	TRBV28	CASSGPARNTIYF	TGTGCCAGCAGTGGTCCAGCAAGAAACACCATATATTTT
TRBJ1-1	TRBD1	few	TRBV5-1	CASSLVGQGNTEAFF	TGCGCCAGCTCCTTGGTAGGACAGGGGAACACTGAAGCTTTCTTT
TRBJ2-3	TRBD2	.	TRBV5-1	CASSLNMASGGLRDTQYF	TGCGCCAGCAGCTTGAACATGGCGAGCGGGGGACTTCGGGATACGCAGTATTTT
TRBJ2-3	.	.	TRBV7-9	CASSFSLAPSTDTQYF	TGTGCCAGCAGCTTTAGCCTAGCCCCTAGCACAGATACGCAGTATTTT
TRBJ1-2	.	.	TRBV18	CASSPEIDYGYTF	TGTGCCAGCTCACCAGAGATTGACTATGGCTACACCTTC
TRBJ1-5	TRBD1	once	TRBV30	CAWSVGQRKGNQPQHF	TGTGCCTGGAGCGTGGGACAGAGGAAGGGAAATCAGCCCCAGCATTTT
TRBJ2-2	.	few	TRBV11-2	CASSPPPGSNTGELFF	TGTGCCAGCAGCCCACCCCCCGGTTCCAACACCGGGGAGCTGTTTTTT
TRBJ2-4	.	.	TRBV4-2	CASSQVSTVGENIQYF	TGTGCCAGCAGCCAAGTATCAACGGTCGGGGAAAACATTCAGTACTTC
TRBJ1-6	.	.	TRBV5-6	CASSLRGPRDSPLHF	TGTGCCAGCAGCTTGCGGGGCCCTAGGGATTCACCCCTCCACTTT
TRBJ1-1	.	.	TRBV15	CATSSGSREKAFF	TGTGCCACCAGCAGCGGATCCCGGGAAAAAGCTTTCTTT
TRBJ2-7	.	.	TRBV19	CASRDRSYEQYF	TGTGCCAGTCGCGACAGGTCGTACGAGCAGTACTTC
TRBJ1-5	.	few	TRBV7-2	CASSFDRRQPQHF	TGTGCCAGCAGCTTCGACCGGCGTCAGCCCCAGCATTTT
TRBJ1-3	TRBD1	.	TRBV6-5	CASRDGTGTGNTIYF	TGTGCCAGCAGAGACGGGACAGGGACTGGAAACACCATATATTTT
TRBJ1-1	.	once	TRBV9	CASSVVPDTEAFF	TGTGCCAGCAGCGTAGTTCCGGACACTGAAGCTTTCTTT
TRBJ1-4	.	.	TRBV4-3	CASSQGHGTVTEKLFF	TGCGCCAGCAGCCAAGGCCACGGGACGGTTACTGAAAAACTGTTTTTT
TRBJ1-2	TRBD1	.	TRBV5-4	CASSLRSGGAEGYTF	TGTGCCAGCAGCTTGAGATCAGGGGGCGCGGAGGGCTACACCTTC
TRBJ1-4	.	.	TRBV30	CAWSAQLKRAWGEKLFF	TGTGCCTGGAGTGCCCAATTAAAGCGGGCCTGGGGTGAAAAACTGTTTTTT
TRBJ2-7	TRBD2	.	TRBV6-5	CASRGHGGIYEQYF	TGTGCCAGCAGGGGCCACGGGGGGATATACGAGCAGTACTTC
TRBJ1-1	.	.	TRBV2	CASSGLQEYTEAFF	TGTGCCAGCAGTGGGTTACAGGAGTACACTGAAGCTTTCTTT
TRBJ2-3	.	.	TRBV7-6	CASSRYTDTQYF	TGTGCCAGCAGCCGATACACAGATACGCAGTATTTT
TRBJ1-1	.	.	TRBV14	CASSPKRNTEAFF	TGTGCCAGCAGCCCAAAGAGGAACACTGAAGCTTTCTTT
TRBJ1-4	.	.	TRBV6-5	CASSEQGPDEKLFF	TGTGCCAGCAGCGAACAGGGCCCCGATGAAAAACTGTTTTTT